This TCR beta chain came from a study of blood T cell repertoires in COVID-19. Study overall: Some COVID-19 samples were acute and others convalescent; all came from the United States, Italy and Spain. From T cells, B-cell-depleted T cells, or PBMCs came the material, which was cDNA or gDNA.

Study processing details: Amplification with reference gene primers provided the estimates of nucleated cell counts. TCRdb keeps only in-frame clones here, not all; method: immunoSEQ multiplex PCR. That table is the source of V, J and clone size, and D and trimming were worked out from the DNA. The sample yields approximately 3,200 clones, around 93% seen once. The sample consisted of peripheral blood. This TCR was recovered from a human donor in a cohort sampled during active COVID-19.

The CDR3 sequence is CASRTWTGLNGYTF. CDR3 coding DNA: TGTGCCAGTAGGACTTGGACAGGGTTAAATGGCTACACCTTC. The chain has TRBV19 and TRBJ1-2, with 8 positions matching TRBD1. The CDR3 is 14 residues long. V lost 6 bases to trimming and J lost 6 bases; unmatched junction nucleotides: 9. Germline lookup yields CDR1 LNHDA and CDR2 SQIVND (reference sequence).